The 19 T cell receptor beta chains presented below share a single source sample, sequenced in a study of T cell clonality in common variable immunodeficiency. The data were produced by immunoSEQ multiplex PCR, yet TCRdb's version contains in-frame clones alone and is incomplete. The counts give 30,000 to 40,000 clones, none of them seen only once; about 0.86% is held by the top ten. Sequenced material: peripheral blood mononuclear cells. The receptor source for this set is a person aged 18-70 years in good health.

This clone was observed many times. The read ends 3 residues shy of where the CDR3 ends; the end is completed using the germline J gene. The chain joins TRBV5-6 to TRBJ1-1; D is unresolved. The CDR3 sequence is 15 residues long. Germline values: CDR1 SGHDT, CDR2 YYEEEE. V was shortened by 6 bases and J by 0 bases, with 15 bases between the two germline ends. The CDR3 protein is CASKKRGEMNTEAFF. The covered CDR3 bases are TGTGCCAGCAAAAAACGGGGAGAAATGAACACTGAA.

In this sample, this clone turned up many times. The covered CDR3 bases are TGCGCCAGCAGCCTGGGACAGGCCAACGATGGC. As protein: CASSLGQANDG. In full, the CDR3 is CASSLGQANDGYTF. This sequence joins TRBV5-1 and TRBJ1-2; 8 bases fit TRBD1. The read comes to an end 3 residues before the CDR3 does, leaving the germline J gene to fill in the end. This CDR3 is built from 14 residues. Trimming took 4 bases from V and 6 from J; bases not matched to a gene: 8. Germline CDR1 and CDR2: SGHRS and YFSETQ.

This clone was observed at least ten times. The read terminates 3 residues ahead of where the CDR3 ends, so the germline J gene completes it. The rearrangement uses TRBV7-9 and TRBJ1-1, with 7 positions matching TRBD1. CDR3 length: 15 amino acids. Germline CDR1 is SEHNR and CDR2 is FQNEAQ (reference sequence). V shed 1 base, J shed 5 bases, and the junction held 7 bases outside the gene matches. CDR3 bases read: TGTGCCAGCAGCTTAGGCGACAGGGAGGATACTGAA. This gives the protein CASSLGDREDTE. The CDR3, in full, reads CASSLGDREDTEAFF.

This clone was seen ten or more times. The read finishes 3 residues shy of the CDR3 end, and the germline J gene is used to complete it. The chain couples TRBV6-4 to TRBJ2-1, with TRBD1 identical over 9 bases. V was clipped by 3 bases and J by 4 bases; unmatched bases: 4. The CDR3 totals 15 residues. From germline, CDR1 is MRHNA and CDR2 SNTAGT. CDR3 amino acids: CASSEGGQGYNEQFF. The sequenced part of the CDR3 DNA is TGTGCCAGCAGTGAGGGAGGACAGGGGTACAATGAG.

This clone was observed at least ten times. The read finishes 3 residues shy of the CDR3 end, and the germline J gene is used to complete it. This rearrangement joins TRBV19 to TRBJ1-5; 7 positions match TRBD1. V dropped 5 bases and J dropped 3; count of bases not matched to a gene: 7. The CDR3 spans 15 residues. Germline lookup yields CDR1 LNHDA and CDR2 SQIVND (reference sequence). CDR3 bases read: TGTGCCAGTAGTGCCTTGACAGGGAACAATCAGCCC. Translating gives CASSALTGNNQP. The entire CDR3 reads CASSALTGNNQPQHF.

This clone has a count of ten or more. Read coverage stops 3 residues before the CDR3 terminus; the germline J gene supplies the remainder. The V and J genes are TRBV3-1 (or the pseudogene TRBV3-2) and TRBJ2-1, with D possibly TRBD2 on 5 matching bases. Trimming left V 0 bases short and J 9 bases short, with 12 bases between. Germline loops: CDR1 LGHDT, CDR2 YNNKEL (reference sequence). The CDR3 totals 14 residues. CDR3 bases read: TGTGCCAGCAGCCAAGATATTCTCGAGGGTGAG. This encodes CASSQDILEGE. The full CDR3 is CASSQDILEGEQFF.

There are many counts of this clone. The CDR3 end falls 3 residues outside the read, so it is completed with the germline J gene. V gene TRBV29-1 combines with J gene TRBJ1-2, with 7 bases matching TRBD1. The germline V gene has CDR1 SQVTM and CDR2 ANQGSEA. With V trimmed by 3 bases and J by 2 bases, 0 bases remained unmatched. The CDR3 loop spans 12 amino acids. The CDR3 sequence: CSVETGNYGYTF. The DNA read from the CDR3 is TGCAGCGTTGAGACAGGGAACTATGGC.

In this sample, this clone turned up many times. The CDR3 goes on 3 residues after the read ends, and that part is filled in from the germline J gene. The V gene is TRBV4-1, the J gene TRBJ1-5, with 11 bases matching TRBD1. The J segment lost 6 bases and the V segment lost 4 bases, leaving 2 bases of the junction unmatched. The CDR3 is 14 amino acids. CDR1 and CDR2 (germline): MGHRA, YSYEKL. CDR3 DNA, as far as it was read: TGCGCCAGCAGCCGGGGGACAGGGGGTCAGCCC. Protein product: CASSRGTGGQP. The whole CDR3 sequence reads CASSRGTGGQPQHF.

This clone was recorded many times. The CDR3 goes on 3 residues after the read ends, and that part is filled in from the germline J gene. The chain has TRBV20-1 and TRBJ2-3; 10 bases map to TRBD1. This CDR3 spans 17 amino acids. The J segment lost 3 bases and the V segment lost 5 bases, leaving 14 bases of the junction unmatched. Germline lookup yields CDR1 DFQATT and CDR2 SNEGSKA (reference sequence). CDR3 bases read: TGCAGTGCTGTCCCGGCACGACCGGGACAGGGGACAGATACG. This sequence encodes CSAVPARPGQGTDT. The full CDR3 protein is CSAVPARPGQGTDTQYF.

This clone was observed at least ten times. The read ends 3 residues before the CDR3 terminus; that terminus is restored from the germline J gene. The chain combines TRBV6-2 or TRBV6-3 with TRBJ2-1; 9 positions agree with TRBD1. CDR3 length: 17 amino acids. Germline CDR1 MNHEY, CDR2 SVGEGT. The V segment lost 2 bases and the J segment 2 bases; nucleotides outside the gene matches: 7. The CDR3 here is CASSYPRTGATYNEQFF. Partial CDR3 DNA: TGTGCCAGCAGTTACCCACGGACAGGGGCTACCTACAATGAG.

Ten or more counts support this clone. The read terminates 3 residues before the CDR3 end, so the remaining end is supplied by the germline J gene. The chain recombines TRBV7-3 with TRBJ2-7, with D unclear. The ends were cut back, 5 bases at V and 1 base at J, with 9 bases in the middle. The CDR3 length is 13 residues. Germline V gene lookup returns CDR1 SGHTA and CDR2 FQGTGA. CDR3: CASSVGGSYEQYF. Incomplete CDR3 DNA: TGTGCCAGCAGCGTTGGCGGATCCTACGAG.

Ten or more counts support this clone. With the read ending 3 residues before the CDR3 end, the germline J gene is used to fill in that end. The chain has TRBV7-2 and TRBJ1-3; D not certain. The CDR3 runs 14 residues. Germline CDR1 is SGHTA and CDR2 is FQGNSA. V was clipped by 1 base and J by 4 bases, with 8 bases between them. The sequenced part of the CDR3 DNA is TGTGCCAGCAGCTTAGAGGGTCAGGGAAACACC. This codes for CASSLEGQGNT. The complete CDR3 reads CASSLEGQGNTIYF.

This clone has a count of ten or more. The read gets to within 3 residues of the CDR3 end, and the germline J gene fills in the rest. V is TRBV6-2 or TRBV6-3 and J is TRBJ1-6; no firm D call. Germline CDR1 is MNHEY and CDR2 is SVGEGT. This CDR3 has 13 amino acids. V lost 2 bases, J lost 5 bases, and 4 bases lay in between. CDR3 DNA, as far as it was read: TGTGCCAGCAGTTACAGGGATAATTCACCC. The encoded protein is CASSYRDNSP. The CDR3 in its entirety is CASSYRDNSPLHF.

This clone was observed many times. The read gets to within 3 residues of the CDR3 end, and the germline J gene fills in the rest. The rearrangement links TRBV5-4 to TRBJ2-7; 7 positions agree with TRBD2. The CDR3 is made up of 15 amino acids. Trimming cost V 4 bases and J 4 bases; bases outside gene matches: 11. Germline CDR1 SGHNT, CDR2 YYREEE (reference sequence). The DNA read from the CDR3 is TGTGCCAGCAGCGTTGACTTCGGGGGGTTTTACGAG. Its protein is CASSVDFGGFYE. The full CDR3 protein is CASSVDFGGFYEQYF. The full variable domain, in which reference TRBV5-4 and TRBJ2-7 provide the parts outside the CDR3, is ETGVTQSPTHLIKTRGQQVTLRCSSQSGHNTVSWYQQALGQGPQFIFQYYREEENGRGNFPPRFSGLQFPNYSSELNVNALELDDSALYLCASSVDFGGFYEQYFGPGTRLTVT.

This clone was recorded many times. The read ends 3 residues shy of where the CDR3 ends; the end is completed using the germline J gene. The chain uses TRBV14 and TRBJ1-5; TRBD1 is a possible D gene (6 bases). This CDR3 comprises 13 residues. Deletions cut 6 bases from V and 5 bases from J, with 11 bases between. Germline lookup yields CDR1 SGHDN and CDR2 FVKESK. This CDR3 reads CASSQGLYQPQHF. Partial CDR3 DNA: TGTGCCAGCAGTCAGGGGCTTTATCAGCCC.

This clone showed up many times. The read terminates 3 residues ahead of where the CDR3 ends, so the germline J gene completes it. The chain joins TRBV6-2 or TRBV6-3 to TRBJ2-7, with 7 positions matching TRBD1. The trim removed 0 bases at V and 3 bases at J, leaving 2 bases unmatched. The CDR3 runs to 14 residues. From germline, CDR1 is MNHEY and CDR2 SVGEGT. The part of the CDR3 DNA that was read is TGTGCCAGCAGTTACTCGCCAGGGGGCTACGAG. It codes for CASSYSPGGYE. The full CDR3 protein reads CASSYSPGGYEQYF.

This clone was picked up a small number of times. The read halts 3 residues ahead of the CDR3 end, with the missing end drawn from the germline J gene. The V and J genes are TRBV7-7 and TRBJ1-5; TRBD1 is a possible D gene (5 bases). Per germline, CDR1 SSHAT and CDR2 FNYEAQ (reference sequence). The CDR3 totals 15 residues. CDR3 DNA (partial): TGTGCTAGTAGCTTAGTGGGGCAGATCAATCAGCCC. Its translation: CASSLVGQINQP. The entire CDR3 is CASSLVGQINQPQHF. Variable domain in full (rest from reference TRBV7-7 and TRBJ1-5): GAGVSQSPRYKVTKRGQDVTLRCDPISSHATLYWYQQALGQGPEFLTYFNYEAQPDKSGLPSDRFSAERPEGSISTLTIQRTEQRDSAMYRCASSLVGQINQPQHFGDGTRLSIL.

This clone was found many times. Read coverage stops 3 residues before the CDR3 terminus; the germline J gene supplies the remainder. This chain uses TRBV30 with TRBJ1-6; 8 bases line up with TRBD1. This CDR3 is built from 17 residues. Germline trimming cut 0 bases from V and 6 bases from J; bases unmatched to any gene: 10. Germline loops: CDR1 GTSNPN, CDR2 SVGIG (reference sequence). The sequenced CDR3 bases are TGTGCCTGGAGTGTATCTCGACAGGGGCCAGGTAATTCACCC. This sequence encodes CAWSVSRQGPGNSP. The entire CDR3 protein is CAWSVSRQGPGNSPLHF.

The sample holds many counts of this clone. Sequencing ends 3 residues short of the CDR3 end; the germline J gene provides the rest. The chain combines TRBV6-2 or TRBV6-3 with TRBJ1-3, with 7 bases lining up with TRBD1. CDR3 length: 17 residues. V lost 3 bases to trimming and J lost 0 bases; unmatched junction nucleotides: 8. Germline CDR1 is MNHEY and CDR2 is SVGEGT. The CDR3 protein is CASSYLIDRASGNTIYF. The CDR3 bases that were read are TGTGCCAGCAGTTATCTGATCGACAGGGCCTCTGGAAACACC.